Presented here are 22 T cell receptor beta chains from one specimen sequenced in a study of T cell repertoires in cytomegalovirus infection. Which antigens these TCRs recognize remains unknown. TCRdb reanalysed the reads using MiXCR and keeps one entry per CDR3 protein. The profile covers approximately 730,000 distinct CDR3 sequences, with approximately 32% appearing a single time and approximately 14% taken by the ten largest. The input for sequencing was cultured CD8+ T cells from PBMCs, taken from culture after CMV antigen stimulation. Every receptor here comes from a human donor in good health (CMV status not recorded). Some clones in this sample may be carry-over from other donors' samples.

Only a few counts were recorded for this clonotype. The chain links TRBV7-6 to TRBJ1-1; TRBD1 matches at 10 bases. Germline V CDR1 and CDR2: SGHVS, FNYEAQ. The J segment lost 7 bases and the V segment lost 3 bases, leaving 2 bases of the junction unmatched. This CDR3 region has 13 residues. This CDR3 reads CASSFGQGGEAFF. The CDR3 nucleotides are TGTGCCAGCAGCTTTGGACAGGGGGGTGAAGCTTTCTTT. Based on the CDR3 plus reference TRBV7-6 and TRBJ1-1, the full variable domain is GAGVSQSPRYKVTKRGQDVALRCDPISGHVSLYWYRQALGQGPEFLTYFNYEAQQDKSGLPNDRFSAERPEGSISTLTIQRTEQRDSAMYRCASSFGQGGEAFFGQGTRLTVV.

The chain couples TRBV27 to TRBJ2-5; the D gene is possibly TRBD1 (5 bases). The germline gives CDR1 MNHEY, CDR2 SMNVEV (reference sequence). The CDR3 loop spans 12 amino acids. The germline V and J ends were trimmed by 7 bases and 5 bases, with 11 bases remaining between them. CDR3 DNA sequence: TGTGCCAGCAAGGGGTTGCACGAGACCCAGTACTTC. Protein product: CASKGLHETQYF.

The J gene is TRBJ1-6, the V gene TRBV28; 7 nucleotides agree with TRBD1. Germline-derived CDR1 and CDR2 are MDHEN and SYDVKM. The CDR3 is 16 residues long. The V and J ends lost 5 bases and 4 bases, in that order; junction bases with no gene match: 8. The CDR3 sequence is CASSLPNRGYNSPLHF. The CDR3 nucleotides are TGTGCCAGCAGTCTACCAAACAGGGGATATAATTCACCCCTCCACTTT.

This clonotype was observed many times. The chain recombines TRBV7-2 with TRBJ2-3; 10 bases agree with TRBD2. The germline V gene has CDR1 SGHTA and CDR2 FQGNSA. V shed 1 base, J shed 3 bases, and the junction held 16 bases outside the gene matches. The CDR3 totals 20 residues. The CDR3 here is CASSLVPGERGGLWTDTQYF. The CDR3, as DNA: TGTGCCAGCAGCTTAGTGCCGGGGGAGCGGGGGGGCCTGTGGACAGATACGCAGTATTTT.

This clonotype was seen ten or more times. The chain is built from TRBV7-9 and TRBJ1-1, with 7 bases identical to TRBD1. CDR3 length: 14 amino acids. From germline, CDR1 is SEHNR and CDR2 FQNEAQ (reference sequence). V lost 4 bases, J lost 1 base, and 3 bases stayed unmatched. CDR3 protein: CASSSGTANTEAFF. CDR3 bases: TGTGCCAGCAGCTCAGGGACAGCGAACACTGAAGCTTTCTTT. The complete variable domain, with remaining parts taken from reference TRBV7-9 and TRBJ1-1, reads DTGVSQNPRHKITKRGQNVTFRCDPISEHNRLYWYRQTLGQGPEFLTYFQNEAQLEKSRLLSDRFSAERPKGSFSTLEIQRTEQGDSAMYLCASSSGTANTEAFFGQGTRLTVV.

In this sample, this clonotype turned up many times. V gene TRBV28 combines with J gene TRBJ2-5, with a weak D call TRBD1 (5 bases). CDR3 length: 15 amino acids. V was pared by 7 bases and J by 5 bases, with 20 bases between. Per the germline V gene, CDR1 is MDHEN and CDR2 is SYDVKM. For the CDR3, the DNA is TGTGCCAGCACCCTGGGTCAGGGCATGTGGGAGACCCAGTACTTC. This gives the protein CASTLGQGMWETQYF.

This clonotype was recorded a few times. The chain is built from TRBV12-3 or TRBV12-4 and TRBJ2-7; 8 nucleotides line up with TRBD1. The CDR3 has 14 amino acids. V shed 5 bases, J shed 4 bases, and the junction held 7 bases outside the gene matches. In DNA form, the CDR3 reads TGTGCCAGCAGTCCGACAGGGGCGGAATACGAGCAGTACTTC. Its translation: CASSPTGAEYEQYF.

The table lists this clonotype with a few counts. The chain joins TRBV10-3 to TRBJ2-7, with TRBD1 matching over 8 bases. CDR3 length equals 15 residues. Trimming took 0 bases from V and 4 from J; bases not matched to a gene: 5. CDR1 and CDR2 from the germline V gene are ENHRY and SYGVKD. For the CDR3, the DNA is TGTGCCATCAGTGAGTCGACATACAGGGGGTACGAGCAGTACTTC. This sequence encodes CAISESTYRGYEQYF.

This clonotype has a count of ten or more. The rearrangement joins TRBV7-3 to TRBJ1-2, with 9 nucleotides matching TRBD1. The CDR3 totals 17 residues. Looked up from germline, CDR1 is SGHTA and CDR2 is FQGTGA. Trimming cost V 4 bases and J 7 bases; bases outside gene matches: 16. The CDR3, as DNA: TGTGCCAGCAGCTCATCTCTTATAAGACAGGGGGAGTGTGGCTACACCTTC. Translated, it gives CASSSSLIRQGECGYTF.

V is TRBV5-6 and J is TRBJ1-2; D possibly corresponds to TRBD1 (6 bases). The germline gives CDR1 SGHDT, CDR2 YYEEEE. The V end was cut by 3 bases, the J end by 0 bases, with 12 bases between. The length of the CDR3 is 15 residues. The CDR3 bases are TGTGCCAGCAGCTACCGGGACACTGCTAACTATGGCTACACCTTC. This codes for CASSYRDTANYGYTF.

The chain couples TRBV6-5 to TRBJ1-3; weak D call: TRBD1 (5 bases). V lost 10 bases to trimming and J lost 4 bases, with 20 bases between them. Germline loops: CDR1 MNHEY, CDR2 SVGAGI. The CDR3 covers 15 residues. For the CDR3, the DNA is TGTGCCACCCGAGACGGGGGTATTTTGGGAAACACCATATATTTT. Amino acid sequence: CATRDGGILGNTIYF.

The chain couples TRBV7-6 to TRBJ2-7, with 7 bases that match TRBD1. V shed 5 bases, J shed 7 bases, and the junction held 11 bases outside the gene matches. CDR3 length equals 14 residues. CDR1 is SGHVS, CDR2 FNYEAQ, per germline. CDR3 protein: CASSQGQRAREQYV. CDR3 DNA: TGTGCCAGCAGCCAGGGACAGAGGGCCAGGGAGCAGTACGTC.

The gene calls are TRBV20-1 and TRBJ2-5; 10 nucleotides align to TRBD2. Per the germline V gene, CDR1 is DFQATT and CDR2 is SNEGSKA (reference sequence). With 0 bases clipped from V and 6 bases from J, the junction kept 7 bases outside the gene matches. This CDR3 spans 15 amino acids. CDR3 residues: CSARDRVAGGKTQYF. The CDR3 DNA reads as TGCAGTGCTAGAGATCGGGTAGCGGGGGGTAAGACCCAGTACTTC.

The V gene is TRBV7-9, the J gene TRBJ2-5; 7 bases match TRBD1. The V and J ends lost 5 bases and 4 bases, in that order; junction bases with no gene match: 4. Germline loops: CDR1 SEHNR, CDR2 FQNEAQ (reference sequence). CDR3 length: 13 amino acids. CDR3 DNA: TGTGCCAGCAGCCGACAGGGCCGAGAGACCCAGTACTTC. Amino acid sequence: CASSRQGRETQYF. The variable domain in full, completed from reference TRBV7-9 and TRBJ2-5, reads DTGVSQNPRHKITKRGQNVTFRCDPISEHNRLYWYRQTLGQGPEFLTYFQNEAQLEKSRLLSDRFSAERPKGSFSTLEIQRTEQGDSAMYLCASSRQGRETQYFGPGTRLLVL.

The V gene is TRBV9, the J gene TRBJ1-5; D not certain. Germline values: CDR1 SGDLS, CDR2 YYNGEE. V gave up 1 base and J gave up 1 base, with 9 bases separating them. The CDR3 is 15 amino acids. The CDR3 sequence: CASSVSGMSNQPQHF. For the CDR3, the DNA is TGTGCCAGCAGCGTATCCGGTATGAGCAATCAGCCCCAGCATTTT.

This clonotype was counted many times. CDR3: CASSLGRLAGGYNEQFF. CDR3 sequence (DNA): TGTGCCAGCAGCTTAGGCCGACTAGCGGGGGGGTACAATGAGCAGTTCTTC. The chain joins TRBV7-2 to TRBJ2-1; 14 bases are shared with TRBD2. Germline V gene sequence: CDR1 SGHTA, CDR2 FQGNSA. With 1 base clipped from V and 4 bases from J, the junction kept 3 bases outside the gene matches. The CDR3 length is 17 residues. Full variable domain (rest looked up from reference TRBV7-2 and TRBJ2-1): GAGVSQSPSNKVTEKGKDVELRCDPISGHTALYWYRQSLGQGLEFLIYFQGNSAPDKSGLPSDRFSAERTGGSVSTLTIQRTQQEDSAVYLCASSLGRLAGGYNEQFFGPGTRLTVL.

The CDR3 spells CASGVSADTQYF. Here the CDR3 DNA reads TGTGCCAGCGGGGTTAGCGCGGATACGCAGTATTTT. The chain combines TRBV11-2 with TRBJ2-3; weak D call: TRBD2 (5 bases). The germline CDR1 and CDR2 sequences are SGHAT and FQNNGV. CDR3 size: 12 residues. The V and J ends lost 8 bases and 6 bases respectively, with 12 bases between them.

The rearrangement joins TRBV5-8 to TRBJ2-1, with D perhaps TRBD2 (6 bases). This CDR3 contains 22 residues. V shed 0 bases and J shed 0 bases, with 28 bases lying between them. Germline assignment: CDR1 SGHTS and CDR2 YDEGEE. The CDR3 here is CASSLVIRRAGDELLSYNEQFF. In nucleotides, the CDR3 is TGTGCCAGCAGCTTGGTCATTCGGAGGGCAGGCGACGAACTCCTCTCCTACAATGAGCAGTTCTTC. The whole variable domain, filled in from reference TRBV5-8 and TRBJ2-1, reads EAGVTQSPTHLIKTRGQQATLRCSPISGHTSVYWYQQALGLGLQFLLWYDEGEERNRGNFPPRFSGRQFPNYSSELNVNALELEDSALYLCASSLVIRRAGDELLSYNEQFFGPGTRLTVL.

The V call is TRBV12-3 or TRBV12-4, the J call TRBJ2-7; D remains unclear. The germline V and J ends were trimmed by 5 bases and 6 bases, with 14 bases remaining between them. This CDR3 comprises 13 residues. The CDR3 DNA follows: TGTGCCAGCAGTACCGGGCTCATTGGCGAGCAGTACTTC. This sequence encodes CASSTGLIGEQYF.

The rearrangement joins TRBV10-3 to TRBJ2-5, with 9 bases identical to TRBD1. The CDR3 has 14 residues. Germline loops: CDR1 ENHRY, CDR2 SYGVKD. The trim removed 2 bases at V and 5 bases at J, leaving 3 bases unmatched. The CDR3 spells CAISEGQGFETQYF. The DNA for the CDR3 is TGTGCCATCAGTGAGGGACAGGGGTTCGAGACCCAGTACTTC.

This clonotype was found a few times. This chain uses TRBV6-2 or TRBV6-3 with TRBJ1-6; TRBD1 matches 8 bases. Germline CDR1 is MNHEY and CDR2 is SVGEGT. The V segment lost 7 bases and the J segment 6 bases; nucleotides outside the gene matches: 8. The CDR3 extends over 15 amino acids. This CDR3 is CASNDPGQGNSPLHF. In nucleotides, the CDR3 is TGTGCCAGCAACGACCCAGGACAGGGTAATTCACCCCTCCACTTT.

This clonotype was counted between two and nine times. This chain joins TRBV27 and TRBJ1-1; TRBD1 might be the D (6 bases). From germline, CDR1 is MNHEY and CDR2 SMNVEV (reference sequence). CDR3 length: 14 amino acids. Trimming stripped 3 bases from V and 4 bases from J, with 12 bases between. CDR3 in amino acids: CASSLGAISTEAFF. The DNA for the CDR3 is TGTGCCAGCAGTTTGGGGGCGATTAGCACTGAAGCTTTCTTT.